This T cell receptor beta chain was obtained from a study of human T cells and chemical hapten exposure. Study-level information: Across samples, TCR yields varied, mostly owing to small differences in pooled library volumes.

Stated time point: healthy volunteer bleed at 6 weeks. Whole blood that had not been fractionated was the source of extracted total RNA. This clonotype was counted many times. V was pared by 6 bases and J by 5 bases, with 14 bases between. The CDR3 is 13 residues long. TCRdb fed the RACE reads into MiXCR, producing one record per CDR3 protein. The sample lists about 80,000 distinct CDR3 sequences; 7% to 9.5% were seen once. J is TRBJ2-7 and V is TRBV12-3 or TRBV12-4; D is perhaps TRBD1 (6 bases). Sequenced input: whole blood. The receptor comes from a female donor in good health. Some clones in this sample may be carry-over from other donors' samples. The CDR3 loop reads CASRMKWTDEQYF. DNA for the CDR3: TGTGCCAGCAGAATGAAATGGACAGACGAGCAGTACTTC.